The next 27 T cell receptor beta chains were all read from a single sample in a study of cytomegalovirus exposure and HLA in healthy donors. The PCR made use of 60 Vbeta and 13 Jbeta primers. Measured with immunoSEQ multiplex PCR; TCRdb has only the in-frame clones, and not every one. The data contain roughly 230,000 clones, 80% to 95% of them singletons. The sample was PBMCs. These receptors were obtained from a girl aged 2 to 10 in good health and CMV-seronegative.

The chain recombines TRBV7-9 with TRBJ1-2, with D perhaps TRBD1 (6 bases). Trimming removed 5 bases at V and 3 bases at J, with 10 bases between. Germline CDR1 and CDR2: SEHNR and FQNEAQ (reference sequence). This CDR3 spans 13 amino acids. The CDR3 sequence is CASSQDSHYGYTF. In DNA, the CDR3 is TGTGCCAGCAGCCAGGACAGTCACTATGGCTACACCTTC.

This chain connects TRBV5-1 to TRBJ1-1; the D gene is possibly TRBD1 (5 bases). Germline assignment: CDR1 SGHRS and CDR2 YFSETQ. Trimming left V 5 bases short and J 3 bases short, with 14 bases between. The CDR3 is made up of 14 amino acids. CDR3 protein: CASSFGAADTEAFF. The CDR3 nucleotides are TGCGCCAGCAGTTTTGGGGCCGCCGACACTGAAGCTTTCTTT. Using reference TRBV5-1 and TRBJ1-1 for the parts outside the CDR3, the full variable domain is KAGVTQTPRYLIKTRGQQVTLSCSPISGHRSVSWYQQTPGQGLQFLFEYFSETQRNKGNFPGRFSGRQFSNSRSEMNVSTLELGDSALYLCASSFGAADTEAFFGQGTRLTVV.

V gene TRBV27 combines with J gene TRBJ2-7, with a tentative D call TRBD2 (5 bases). CDR1 is MNHEY, CDR2 SMNVEV, per germline (reference sequence). This CDR3 contains 13 residues. Trimming cost V 10 bases and J 4 bases, with 17 bases left between them. DNA of the CDR3: TGTGCCAACAGCTCTCGTCGGGGTTACGAGCAGTACTTC. Amino acid sequence: CANSSRRGYEQYF.

This clone came up once. This sequence joins TRBV10-3 and TRBJ2-2; the match to TRBD1 covers 9 bases. This CDR3 has 13 amino acids. J gave up 5 bases and V 10 bases, and 5 bases lay outside the gene matches. Germline loops: CDR1 ENHRY, CDR2 SYGVKD. The CDR3, as DNA: TGTGCCACCCGGGACAGGGTAACCGGGGAGCTGTTTTTT. This gives the protein CATRDRVTGELFF.

V and J are TRBV5-6 and TRBJ1-3, with a weak D call TRBD1 (5 bases). CDR3 size: 16 residues. With 0 bases removed from V and 3 bases from J, the gap between germline ends came to 13 bases. In germline, CDR1 is SGHDT, CDR2 YYEEEE. The DNA for the CDR3 is TGTGCCAGCAGCTTGGGGGGCCCGGGCCTTGGAAACACCATATATTTT. Its translation is CASSLGGPGLGNTIYF.

V gene TRBV5-4 combines with J gene TRBJ2-7; 7 bases are a match to TRBD1. Looked up from germline, CDR1 is SGHNT and CDR2 is YYREEE (reference sequence). CDR3 length: 14 amino acids. V dropped 5 bases and J dropped 2; count of bases not matched to a gene: 7. This chain's CDR3 is CASSMTGPPYEQYF. CDR3 DNA sequence: TGTGCCAGCAGTATGACAGGGCCCCCCTACGAGCAGTACTTC.

This chain links TRBV6-4 with TRBJ1-3, with D unresolved. Trimming left V 4 bases short and J 0 bases short, with 16 bases between. The CDR3 has 17 residues. The germline V gene has CDR1 MRHNA and CDR2 SNTAGT. CDR3 DNA sequence: TGTGCCAGCAGTGGGGGTTTAGCCGGGAGCTCTGGAAACACCATATATTTT. It is translated as CASSGGLAGSSGNTIYF.

The chain combines TRBV6-4 with TRBJ1-4; D may be TRBD1 (6 bases). CDR1 is MRHNA, CDR2 SNTAGT, per germline. The V gene lost 7 bases and the J gene lost 8 bases, with 20 bases spanning the gap. The CDR3 contains 15 residues. In DNA, the CDR3 is TGTGCCAGCATTGAAGAACAGGGTATGCGGGAAAAACTGTTTTTT. This sequence encodes CASIEEQGMREKLFF.

The genes are TRBV29-1 and TRBJ1-2; unclear D gene. The germline V and J ends were trimmed by 6 bases and 8 bases, with 13 bases remaining between them. The CDR3 is made up of 11 amino acids. The germline CDR1 and CDR2 sequences are SQVTM and ANQGSEA. CDR3 sequence: CSVALDGGYTF. The CDR3 region has the DNA TGCAGCGTGGCCCTTGACGGGGGCTACACCTTC.

V gene TRBV11-1 combines with J gene TRBJ1-1; no definite D call. The ends were cut back, 5 bases at V and 0 bases at J, with 7 bases in the middle. This CDR3 contains 13 residues. From germline, CDR1 is SGHAT and CDR2 FQDESV (reference sequence). CDR3 loop: CASSRALNTEAFF. The DNA for the CDR3 is TGTGCCAGCAGCCGAGCTTTGAACACTGAAGCTTTCTTT.

This chain uses TRBV12-5 with TRBJ2-3; weak D call: TRBD2 (5 bases). CDR3 length equals 14 residues. Trimming left V 0 bases short and J 4 bases short, with 8 bases between. Germline V CDR1 and CDR2: LGHNT, FRNRAP. CDR3 sequence reads: CASGLVGSSDTQYF. DNA for the CDR3: TGTGCTAGTGGTTTGGTAGGGAGTTCAGATACGCAGTATTTT.

The chain is built from TRBV27 and TRBJ2-1, with a tentative D call TRBD2 (5 bases). The CDR3 contains 14 residues. The germline CDR1 and CDR2 sequences are MNHEY and SMNVEV (reference sequence). Trimming removed 8 bases from V and 7 bases from J, with 18 bases in between. The CDR3 DNA reads TGTGCCAGCCGGGGTGAGGGAGCTAGGAATGAGCAGTTCTTC. Its translation is CASRGEGARNEQFF.

The chain couples TRBV5-1 to TRBJ2-5; D remains unclear. V lost 0 bases to trimming and J lost 3 bases, with 6 bases between them. Looked up from germline, CDR1 is SGHRS and CDR2 is YFSETQ. This CDR3 is 13 amino acids long. The CDR3 loop reads CASSLGLEETQYF. The CDR3 nucleotides are TGCGCCAGCAGCTTGGGACTGGAAGAGACCCAGTACTTC.

The chain joins TRBV29-1 to TRBJ1-2; 8 positions match TRBD1. The V and J ends lost 3 bases and 4 bases, in that order; junction bases with no gene match: 7. The CDR3 loop spans 14 amino acids. Germline loops: CDR1 SQVTM, CDR2 ANQGSEA. CDR3 bases: TGCAGCGTTGATTCTGGACAGGGTAGCTATGGCTACACCTTC. This gives the protein CSVDSGQGSYGYTF.

J is TRBJ1-2 and V is TRBV6-5, with D perhaps matching TRBD1 (6 bases). This CDR3 has 14 residues. Germline V gives CDR1 MNHEY, CDR2 SVGAGI. V was clipped by 6 bases and J by 4 bases, with 15 bases between them. Here the CDR3 reads CASSLYTGSYGYTF. The CDR3 region has the DNA TGTGCCAGCAGCCTTTACACAGGGAGCTATGGCTACACCTTC.

The chain uses TRBV7-2 and TRBJ2-7, with 7 nucleotides matching TRBD1. CDR1 is SGHTA and CDR2 is FQGNSA in the germline V gene. J lost 2 bases, V lost 5 bases, and 12 bases had no gene match. This CDR3 has 16 residues. CDR3 nucleotides: TGTGCCAGCAGCAACAACCGAAGGGACAGTCCCTACGAGCAGTACTTC. It translates to CASSNNRRDSPYEQYF.

The chain couples TRBV15 to TRBJ2-1, with 16 bases identical to TRBD2. CDR3 size: 16 residues. Germline V gene sequence: CDR1 LNHNV, CDR2 YYDKDF (reference sequence). V shed 6 bases and J 8 bases; nucleotides not matched to a gene: 7. The CDR3 is CATSGTSGRAGDEQFF. The DNA of the CDR3 is TGTGCCACCAGTGGGACTAGCGGGAGGGCCGGCGATGAGCAGTTCTTC.

V is TRBV27 and J is TRBJ2-2, with 12 bases identical to TRBD2. V shed 3 bases, J shed 6 bases, and the junction held 5 bases outside the gene matches. In germline, CDR1 is MNHEY, CDR2 SMNVEV (reference sequence). CDR3 size: 16 residues. The CDR3 sequence: CASSFLAGGPSGELFF. In DNA form, the CDR3 reads TGTGCCAGCAGTTTTCTAGCGGGGGGGCCATCCGGGGAGCTGTTTTTT.

V and J are TRBV6-1 and TRBJ1-4; the D gene is possibly TRBD1 (5 bases). Germline V gene lookup returns CDR1 MNHNS and CDR2 SASEGT. Trimming took 4 bases from V and 8 from J, leaving 8 bases between them. The CDR3 totals 12 residues. As DNA, the CDR3 is TGTGCCAGCAGTGGGACAAAAGAAAAACTGTTTTTT. Encoded protein: CASSGTKEKLFF.

V usage is TRBV30 and J usage is TRBJ1-1; D is uncertain. CDR1 is GTSNPN and CDR2 is SVGIG in the germline V gene (reference sequence). The CDR3 length is 14 residues. Trimming shortened V by 2 bases and J by 0 bases, and 10 bases separated the two germline ends. CDR3 amino acids: CAWSPPTMNTEAFF. The CDR3 region has the DNA TGTGCCTGGAGTCCGCCCACTATGAACACTGAAGCTTTCTTT.

The chain couples TRBV13 to TRBJ2-3; TRBD2 might be the D (6 bases). Germline V lookup: CDR1 PRHDT, CDR2 FYEKMQ (reference sequence). CDR3 length: 16 amino acids. Trimming shortened V by 0 bases and J by 0 bases, and 10 bases separated the two germline ends. In nucleotides, the CDR3 is TGTGCCAGCAGCTTAGGGTACGGGGGTAGCACAGATACGCAGTATTTT. Translation gives CASSLGYGGSTDTQYF.

This clone was detected once. The chain employs TRBV11-2 and TRBJ2-1, with 10 bases fitting TRBD2. Germline values: CDR1 SGHAT, CDR2 FQNNGV. The CDR3 runs 16 residues. Trimming cost V 1 base and J 3 bases; bases outside gene matches: 3. The CDR3 DNA sequence: TGTGCCAGCAGCTTAGGAGCGGGAGGGCTCTACAATGAGCAGTTCTTC. It encodes CASSLGAGGLYNEQFF.

The chain couples TRBV5-8 to TRBJ2-5; 8 nucleotides align to TRBD1. The V segment lost 7 bases and the J segment 7 bases; nucleotides outside the gene matches: 15. The germline CDR1 and CDR2 sequences are SGHTS and YDEGEE. The CDR3 has 15 residues. The CDR3 here is CASGRQGPTLRTQYF. The CDR3 DNA reads TGTGCCAGCGGTCGACAGGGGCCTACATTGAGGACCCAGTACTTC.

The V and J genes are TRBV6-6 and TRBJ1-5; tentative D call: TRBD1 (6 bases). The V gene's germline CDR1 is MNHNY and CDR2 SVGAGI (reference sequence). Trimming pared 2 bases from V and 4 bases from J, leaving 12 bases between. The CDR3 totals 15 residues. The CDR3 nucleotides read TGTGCCAGCAGTTACGGGCAGGGGTTTAATCAGCCCCAGCATTTT. It is translated as CASSYGQGFNQPQHF.

The chain employs TRBV29-1 and TRBJ2-2, with a weak D call TRBD1 (6 bases). The germline V and J ends were trimmed by 7 bases and 4 bases, with 13 bases remaining between them. Germline CDR1 reads SQVTM; CDR2 reads ANQGSEA. The CDR3 is 13 residues long. The CDR3 sequence: CSAEGVGTGELFF. DNA for the CDR3: TGCAGCGCCGAGGGGGTTGGCACCGGGGAGCTGTTTTTT.

The chain carries TRBV30 and TRBJ1-1; D is perhaps TRBD1 (6 bases). CDR3 size: 12 residues. The V and J ends lost 1 base and 8 bases respectively, with 11 bases between them. Germline V gene lookup returns CDR1 GTSNPN and CDR2 SVGIG (reference sequence). CDR3 sequence: CAWSGGGAEAFF. Written as DNA, the CDR3 is TGTGCCTGGAGTGGCGGGGGGGCAGAAGCTTTCTTT.

V is TRBV6-6 and J is TRBJ1-5, with 7 bases aligning to TRBD1. The CDR3 covers 14 residues. V lost 1 base, J lost 5 bases, and 2 bases stayed unmatched. Germline loops: CDR1 MNHNY, CDR2 SVGAGI (reference sequence). CDR3 coding DNA: TGTGCCAGCAGTTACTTAGGACAGGATCAGCCCCAGCATTTT. Amino acids: CASSYLGQDQPQHF.